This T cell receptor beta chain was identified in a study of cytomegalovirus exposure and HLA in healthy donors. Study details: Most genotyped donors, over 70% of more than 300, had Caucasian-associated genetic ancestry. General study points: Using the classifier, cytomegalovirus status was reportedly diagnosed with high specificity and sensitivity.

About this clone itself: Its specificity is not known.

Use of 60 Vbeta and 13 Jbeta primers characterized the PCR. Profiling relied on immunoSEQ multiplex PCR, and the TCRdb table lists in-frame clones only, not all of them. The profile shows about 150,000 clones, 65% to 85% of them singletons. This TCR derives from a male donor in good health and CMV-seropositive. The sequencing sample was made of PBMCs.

The DNA of the CDR3 is TGCGCCAGCAGCTTGACAGGGTACGGGGAAGAGACCCAGTACTTC. It specifies CASSLTGYGEETQYF. The rearrangement joins TRBV5-1 to TRBJ2-5; D is possibly TRBD1 (6 bases). V lost 1 base, J lost 3 bases, and 13 bases lay in between. The germline gives CDR1 SGHRS, CDR2 YFSETQ. This CDR3 is built from 15 residues. Looking up the rest from reference TRBV5-1 and TRBJ2-5 gives the full variable domain: KAGVTQTPRYLIKTRGQQVTLSCSPISGHRSVSWYQQTPGQGLQFLFEYFSETQRNKGNFPGRFSGRQFSNSRSEMNVSTLELGDSALYLCASSLTGYGEETQYFGPGTRLLVL.